Below, 16 T cell receptor beta chains from the same sample are listed, as sequenced in a study of radiotherapy plus CTLA-4 blockade in lung cancer. This table comes from immunoSEQ multiplex PCR, and its TCRdb copy is limited to in-frame clones, with some not included. The data show some 96,000 clones, around 88% seen once. The sequencing here drew on peripheral blood, taken from a patient treated with radiotherapy plus ipilimumab. The origin of the receptors is a human donor with non-small cell lung cancer that progressed on radiotherapy plus ipilimumab.

This chain joins TRBV5-1 and TRBJ1-4; D might be TRBD1 (5 bases). V was shortened by 4 bases and J by 2 bases, with 9 bases between the two germline ends. CDR3 length: 14 residues. CDR1 SGHRS and CDR2 YFSETQ come from the germline V gene. As DNA, the CDR3 is TGCGCCAGCAGCGGAGGGGCGACTAATGAAAAACTGTTTTTT. It specifies CASSGGATNEKLFF.

This clone is deemed medium-sized. This chain connects TRBV10-1 to TRBJ2-1; D call uncertain. V dropped 0 bases and J dropped 0 bases, with 9 bases sitting between them. Germline V gene sequence: CDR1 WNHNN, CDR2 SYGVQD (reference sequence). The CDR3 length is 16 residues. In DNA form, the CDR3 reads TGCGCCAGCAGTGAGTCGGCCACGAGCTCCTACAATGAGCAGTTCTTC. As protein: CASSESATSSYNEQFF.

For the CDR3, the DNA is TGTGCCAGCAGCCAAGTTTCCGGGGCTAACTATGGCTACACCTTC. Residues: CASSQVSGANYGYTF. The chain is built from TRBV4-2 and TRBJ1-2; D call uncertain. From germline, CDR1 is LGHNA and CDR2 YNFKEQ. Between the trimmed V and J ends, which lost 1 base and 0 bases, there was a span of 9 bases. The CDR3 contains 15 residues.

About this clone: Sequence at one end of the junction differs from germline and may be a read error. J is TRBJ2-1 and V is TRBV4-2; 13 bases align to TRBD2. The CDR3 has 17 amino acids. Germline CDR1 and CDR2: LGHNA and YNFKEQ. CDR3 region: CTSSELAGGGLYNEQFF. The CDR3 DNA is TGTACCAGCAGCGAACTAGCGGGAGGGGGACTCTACAATGAGCAGTTCTTC.

The chain links TRBV5-1 to TRBJ2-6, with 7 bases aligning to TRBD1. The CDR3 sequence is 15 residues long. Germline trimming cut 4 bases from V and 1 base from J; bases unmatched to any gene: 2. Looked up from germline, CDR1 is SGHRS and CDR2 is YFSETQ. The CDR3 sequence is CASSQTGSGANVLTF. In DNA, the CDR3 is TGCGCCAGCAGCCAGACAGGGTCTGGGGCCAACGTCCTGACTTTC.

The chain joins TRBV4-1 to TRBJ2-7; 13 bases agree with TRBD2. The CDR3 sequence is 17 residues long. Germline CDR1 reads MGHRA; CDR2 reads YSYEKL. With 1 base clipped from V and 2 bases from J, the junction kept 5 bases outside the gene matches. For the CDR3, the DNA is TGCGCCAGCAGCCAAGCCCCGGGACTAGCGGGACCCTACGAGCAGTACTTC. It is translated as CASSQAPGLAGPYEQYF.

V and J are TRBV27 and TRBJ2-7; TRBD2 agrees at 7 bases. The CDR3 runs 15 residues. The J segment lost 2 bases and the V segment lost 2 bases, leaving 6 bases of the junction unmatched. In germline, CDR1 is MNHEY, CDR2 SMNVEV (reference sequence). The CDR3 spells CASSLGWEGPYEQYF. The CDR3 nucleotides are TGTGCCAGCAGTTTAGGGTGGGAGGGCCCCTACGAGCAGTACTTC.

This chain links TRBV10-2 with TRBJ1-1; 7 bases align to TRBD1. Germline V gives CDR1 WSHSY, CDR2 SAAADI. The CDR3 is made up of 16 amino acids. The J segment lost 5 bases and the V segment lost 6 bases, leaving 15 bases of the junction unmatched. This CDR3 reads CASRLRQGLSRTEAFF. Written as DNA, the CDR3 is TGCGCCAGCAGGCTGAGACAGGGCCTAAGTAGGACTGAAGCTTTCTTT.

Regarding this clone: An end of the junction differs from the germline gene, which may be a read error. As DNA, the CDR3 is TGTGCTAGCAGCGCCCGACTAGCGGGAGGCCAGGAGACCCAGTACTTC. It specifies CASSARLAGGQETQYF. The chain combines TRBV7-7 with TRBJ2-5, with TRBD2 matching over 13 bases. CDR1 and CDR2 (germline): SSHAT, FNYEAQ (reference sequence). CDR3 length equals 16 residues.

This sequence joins TRBV5-4 and TRBJ2-7; 8 bases map to TRBD1. Trimming took 4 bases from V and 4 from J; bases not matched to a gene: 10. Germline assignment: CDR1 SGHNT and CDR2 YYREEE (reference sequence). The CDR3 has 15 amino acids. The CDR3 nucleotides read TGTGCCAGCAGCGACCTTAGGACAGGGCTTTACGAGCAGTACTTC. Amino acids: CASSDLRTGLYEQYF.

This chain connects TRBV2 to TRBJ2-1; no reliable D call. V lost 2 bases and J 13 bases, leaving 9 bases between the germline ends. CDR3 length: 11 amino acids. The germline V gene has CDR1 SNHLY and CDR2 FYNNEI. The CDR3 protein is CASSEYQAQFF. CDR3 in DNA: TGTGCCAGCAGTGAATACCAGGCCCAGTTCTTC. The full variable domain, its missing parts supplied by reference TRBV2 and TRBJ2-1, is EPEVTQTPSHQVTQMGQEVILRCVPISNHLYFYWYRQILGQKVEFLVSFYNNEISEKSEIFDDQFSVERPDGSNFTLKIRSTKLEDSAMYFCASSEYQAQFFGPGTRLTVL.

The chain is built from TRBV27 and TRBJ2-7; 7 nucleotides agree with TRBD1. V lost 5 bases, J lost 2 bases, and 9 bases stayed unmatched. Germline lookup yields CDR1 MNHEY and CDR2 SMNVEV (reference sequence). CDR3 length: 15 amino acids. The CDR3 sequence is CASSMLWDSPYEQYF. The CDR3 DNA follows: TGTGCCAGCAGTATGCTCTGGGACAGCCCCTACGAGCAGTACTTC.

The rearrangement uses TRBV2 and TRBJ2-1; TRBD1 is a possible D gene (5 bases). Germline values: CDR1 SNHLY, CDR2 FYNNEI. V gave up 0 bases and J gave up 0 bases, with 6 bases separating them. The CDR3 has 15 amino acids. In DNA, the CDR3 is TGTGCCAGCAGTGAAGCGGGGCGCTCCTACAATGAGCAGTTCTTC. Amino acid sequence: CASSEAGRSYNEQFF.

The J gene is TRBJ2-1, the V gene TRBV7-2, with TRBD2 identical over 11 bases. Germline CDR1 SGHTA, CDR2 FQGNSA. The V segment lost 1 base and the J segment 8 bases; nucleotides outside the gene matches: 7. This CDR3 has 16 amino acids. CDR3 residues: CASSLEVLAGGYEQFF. CDR3 sequence (DNA): TGTGCCAGCAGCTTAGAAGTCCTAGCGGGAGGATATGAGCAGTTCTTC.

Only one count was recorded for this clone. The J gene is TRBJ2-1, the V gene TRBV6-5; 10 bases match TRBD1. The V gene end was trimmed by 0 bases and the J gene end by 6 bases; junction bases not matched to a gene: 2. Germline V CDR1 and CDR2: MNHEY, SVGAGI. The CDR3 totals 15 residues. CDR3 sequence: CASSYSGTGVNEQFF. CDR3 nucleotide sequence: TGTGCCAGCAGTTACTCAGGGACAGGGGTCAATGAGCAGTTCTTC.

The chain is built from TRBV5-1 and TRBJ1-1; D may be TRBD1 (5 bases). This CDR3 is 16 amino acids long. Germline V gene sequence: CDR1 SGHRS, CDR2 YFSETQ. Trimming removed 1 base at V and 1 base at J, with 14 bases between. The CDR3 DNA reads as TGCGCCAGCAGCTTGTTAGGGTCAACAGGGAACACTGAAGCTTTCTTT. It specifies CASSLLGSTGNTEAFF. The entire variable domain, with the rest obtained from reference TRBV5-1 and TRBJ1-1, is as follows: KAGVTQTPRYLIKTRGQQVTLSCSPISGHRSVSWYQQTPGQGLQFLFEYFSETQRNKGNFPGRFSGRQFSNSRSEMNVSTLELGDSALYLCASSLLGSTGNTEAFFGQGTRLTVV.